Shown below are 21 T cell receptor beta chains from a single sample sequenced in a study of PD-L1 blockade in urothelial cancer. Time point: pretreatment peripheral blood. Generated by immunoSEQ multiplex PCR, the TCRdb table keeps only in-frame clones and is missing some. The repertoire includes over 35,000 clones, approximately 93% of them detected once, and approximately 10% sits in the top ten. Sequencing was performed on PBMCs, taken around atezolizumab (anti-PD-L1) treatment. These receptors came from a woman in her fifties or sixties with urothelial cancer.

The V gene is TRBV7-3, the J gene TRBJ2-3; 8 bases map to TRBD1. Germline CDR1 SGHTA, CDR2 FQGTGA. V lost 6 bases to trimming and J lost 1 base; unmatched junction nucleotides: 6. The CDR3 sequence is 15 residues long. CDR3 coding DNA: TGTGCCAGCAGTCCAGGACAGGGCCGCACAGATACGCAGTATTTT. It specifies CASSPGQGRTDTQYF.

The V call is TRBV2, the J call TRBJ2-3; 9 bases line up with TRBD2. CDR3 length: 13 amino acids. V was clipped by 8 bases and J by 8 bases; unmatched bases: 8. In germline, CDR1 is SNHLY, CDR2 FYNNEI. CDR3 region: CASLSGSRGTQYF. The CDR3 nucleotides are TGTGCCAGCCTTAGCGGGAGCAGGGGTACGCAGTATTTT.

The chain couples TRBV7-9 to TRBJ1-2; 9 nucleotides match TRBD1. The V segment lost 6 bases and the J segment 6 bases; nucleotides outside the gene matches: 8. Germline V gives CDR1 SEHNR, CDR2 FQNEAQ (reference sequence). This CDR3 comprises 14 residues. Here the CDR3 reads CASSTGTGKDGYTF. The DNA of the CDR3 is TGTGCCAGCAGTACCGGGACAGGGAAGGATGGCTACACCTTC.

The chain links TRBV7-9 to TRBJ2-2; D is perhaps TRBD1 (6 bases). Trimming left V 0 bases short and J 0 bases short, with 14 bases between. The germline CDR1 and CDR2 sequences are SEHNR and FQNEAQ (reference sequence). The CDR3 runs 18 residues. As DNA, the CDR3 is TGTGCCAGCAGCTTAGCACAGGGTACAGTACCGAACACCGGGGAGCTGTTTTTT. Protein sequence: CASSLAQGTVPNTGELFF.

J is TRBJ1-1 and V is TRBV5-1; no clear D gene. Trimming cost V 0 bases and J 11 bases, with 14 bases left between them. This CDR3 is 13 amino acids long. Germline loops: CDR1 SGHRS, CDR2 YFSETQ. In nucleotides, the CDR3 is TGCGCCAGCAGCTTGGTGGAGGGCCGGGAGGCTTTCTTT. Translated: CASSLVEGREAFF.

The chain employs TRBV7-2 and TRBJ1-1; 7 bases align to TRBD1. The CDR3 runs 16 residues. J gave up 0 bases and V 5 bases, and 9 bases lay outside the gene matches. Germline V gives CDR1 SGHTA, CDR2 FQGNSA. The CDR3 protein is CASSPLKGALNTEAFF. For the CDR3, the DNA is TGTGCCAGCAGCCCTCTTAAGGGGGCTTTGAACACTGAAGCTTTCTTT.

This clone was observed once. This chain connects TRBV11-2 to TRBJ2-1; a weak D match, TRBD2 (6 bases). CDR1 is SGHAT, CDR2 FQNNGV, per germline. The CDR3 totals 16 residues. Trimming stripped 5 bases from V and 8 bases from J, with 22 bases between. The CDR3 spells CASSGLTGTAVHEQFF. The CDR3 DNA follows: TGTGCCAGCAGCGGCCTCACCGGGACTGCAGTCCATGAGCAGTTCTTC. Supplemented by reference TRBV11-2 and TRBJ2-1, the full variable domain reads EAGVAQSPRYKIIEKRQSVAFWCNPISGHATLYWYQQILGQGPKLLIQFQNNGVVDDSQLPKDRFSAERLKGVDSTLKIQPAKLEDSAVYLCASSGLTGTAVHEQFFGPGTRLTVL.

CDR3 amino acids: CASSFSGRVDEQYF. The CDR3 DNA follows: TGCGCCAGCAGCTTTTCCGGCAGGGTCGACGAGCAGTACTTC. The chain recombines TRBV5-1 with TRBJ2-7; TRBD1 might be the D (5 bases). Trimming shortened V by 2 bases and J by 5 bases, and 14 bases separated the two germline ends. The germline CDR1 and CDR2 sequences are SGHRS and YFSETQ. CDR3 length: 14 residues.

The chain links TRBV10-2 to TRBJ1-5, with TRBD1 matching 10 bases. Per the germline V gene, CDR1 is WSHSY and CDR2 is SAAADI. After removal of 6 bases from V and 4 bases from J, the junction contained 3 bases not matched to a gene. This CDR3 spans 14 amino acids. This CDR3 is CASRRGQGNQPQHF. The CDR3, as DNA: TGCGCCAGCAGAAGGGGACAGGGGAATCAGCCCCAGCATTTT.

V gene TRBV7-2 combines with J gene TRBJ2-1; TRBD2 agrees at 8 bases. CDR3 size: 15 residues. Germline values: CDR1 SGHTA, CDR2 FQGNSA. Trimming took 2 bases from V and 7 from J; bases not matched to a gene: 7. In DNA form, the CDR3 reads TGTGCCAGCAGCTTAAGGGGGACTAGTTTGAATGAGCAGTTCTTC. It specifies CASSLRGTSLNEQFF.

The genes are TRBV7-8 and TRBJ2-1, with 8 bases that match TRBD2. The J segment lost 5 bases and the V segment lost 5 bases, leaving 8 bases of the junction unmatched. CDR1 and CDR2 (germline): SGHVS, FQNEAQ. This CDR3 comprises 15 residues. The CDR3 DNA reads as TGTGCCAGCAGCATCAGACTAGCGTCCGACAATGAGCAGTTCTTC. Its translation is CASSIRLASDNEQFF.

The genes are TRBV4-1 and TRBJ1-5; 8 nucleotides line up with TRBD1. This CDR3 region has 15 residues. Germline CDR1 and CDR2: MGHRA and YSYEKL. With 4 bases clipped from V and 3 bases from J, the junction kept 5 bases outside the gene matches. The CDR3 protein is CASSPGQGDNQPQHF. The DNA for the CDR3 is TGCGCCAGCAGCCCAGGACAGGGTGACAATCAGCCCCAGCATTTT.

V is TRBV7-6 and J is TRBJ1-2; D is unresolved. This CDR3 has 12 amino acids. The V and J ends lost 1 base and 8 bases respectively, with 8 bases between them. CDR1 is SGHVS, CDR2 FNYEAQ, per germline. CDR3 nucleotide sequence: TGTGCCAGCAGCTTAGGCGCAGGCGGCTACACCTTC. Amino acids: CASSLGAGGYTF.

The chain joins TRBV15 to TRBJ2-1; 7 bases fit TRBD1. The CDR3 covers 15 residues. Germline values: CDR1 LNHNV, CDR2 YYDKDF (reference sequence). The V segment lost 1 base and the J segment 8 bases; nucleotides outside the gene matches: 8. CDR3 nucleotides: TGTGCCACCAGCAGAGGGACAGGTGATTTCGATGAGCAGTTCTTC. It yields the protein CATSRGTGDFDEQFF.

The V and J genes are TRBV5-1 and TRBJ1-4; D not certain. The CDR3 length is 13 residues. V was trimmed by 0 bases and J by 6 bases, leaving 6 bases between them. Germline V gene lookup returns CDR1 SGHRS and CDR2 YFSETQ. The CDR3 protein is CASSLAEDEKLFF. CDR3 DNA sequence: TGCGCCAGCAGCTTGGCTGAGGATGAAAAACTGTTTTTT.

The chain employs TRBV29-1 and TRBJ1-1; D call uncertain. Trimming took off 7 bases at V and 1 base at J, with 13 bases between the two ends. Germline V gene sequence: CDR1 SQVTM, CDR2 ANQGSEA. This CDR3 region has 13 residues. CDR3 protein: CSGDVSGNTEAFF. CDR3 bases: TGCAGCGGTGACGTTTCCGGGAACACTGAAGCTTTCTTT.

The rearrangement joins TRBV23-1 to TRBJ2-1, with D unclear. TRBV23-1 is classed as an ORF, of uncertain function. V was clipped by 4 bases and J by 3 bases, with 13 bases between them. CDR3 length: 15 amino acids. CDR3 in DNA: TGCGCCAGCAGTCTTCAGTCCACCAACTACAATGAGCAGTTCTTC. It yields the protein CASSLQSTNYNEQFF.

In DNA form, the CDR3 reads TGTGCCAGCAAAACAGGACAGGACAATGAGCAGTTCTTC. Protein: CASKTGQDNEQFF. The chain links TRBV6-1 to TRBJ2-1; 7 nucleotides line up with TRBD1. The germline V gene encodes CDR1 MNHNS and CDR2 SASEGT. V was pared by 7 bases and J by 5 bases, with 5 bases of the junction left unmatched. This CDR3 has 13 residues.

This rearrangement joins TRBV9 to TRBJ2-7; D is unresolved. Trimming left V 0 bases short and J 5 bases short, with 9 bases between. The V gene's germline CDR1 is SGDLS and CDR2 YYNGEE. This CDR3 is built from 13 residues. CDR3 sequence (DNA): TGTGCCAGCAGCGTAGGTCTGGGCGACGAGCAGTACTTC. Its protein is CASSVGLGDEQYF.

This clone showed up just once. This chain joins TRBV9 and TRBJ2-1; no clear D gene. The CDR3 contains 14 residues. Deletions cut 3 bases from V and 9 bases from J, with 16 bases between. Germline CDR1 reads SGDLS; CDR2 reads YYNGEE. CDR3 nucleotides: TGTGCCAGCAGCGCCTCGCTCCTGAGAGGTGAGCAGTTCTTC. This gives the protein CASSASLLRGEQFF.

The rearrangement links TRBV18 to TRBJ2-1; possibly TRBD2 for D (5 bases). Germline V gene data show CDR1 as KGHSH and CDR2 as LQKENI. The germline V and J ends were trimmed by 3 bases and 7 bases, with 10 bases remaining between them. This CDR3 region has 13 residues. CDR3 sequence reads: CASSPQLDNEQFF. CDR3 nucleotide sequence: TGTGCCAGCTCACCCCAACTAGATAATGAGCAGTTCTTC.